This TCR beta chain is from a study of OX40 agonist ivuxolimab in advanced cancers. Repertoires were generated with immunoSEQ multiplex PCR, while TCRdb's copy carries only in-frame clones and drops some. The sample lists about 7,200 clones; over 60% were seen once. Findings of the study overall: CD4+ T cells averaged fewer expanded clones than CD8+ T cells. Some patients without response likewise showed low normalized clonal expansion.

Prior autoimmune disease or systemic immunosuppression barred patients. Concerning this clone itself: Its antigen remains unknown.

The TCR was taken from an adult with an advanced solid tumor such as melanoma, head and neck, liver or kidney cancer. Sequencing used CD4+ or CD8+ T cells sorted from blood, obtained in a trial of the OX40 agonist ivuxolimab.

The CDR3 protein is CASSRGLAGASTDTQYF. In DNA, the CDR3 is TGTGCCAGCAGCCGGGGACTAGCGGGAGCAAGCACAGATACGCAGTATTTT. V gene TRBV28 combines with J gene TRBJ2-3, with 14 bases that match TRBD2. The CDR3 consists of 17 residues. V was clipped by 6 bases and J by 0 bases; unmatched bases: 5. Per the germline V gene, CDR1 is MDHEN and CDR2 is SYDVKM.